These T cell receptor beta chains were read from a single sample in a study of blood T cell repertoires in COVID-19. Libraries were prepared by immunoSEQ multiplex PCR; TCRdb keeps only in-frame clonotypes and omits some of them. The repertoire has hundreds of thousands of clones, around 89% of them found once; the top ten carry 3%. Sequenced sample: PBMCs or T cells enriched from blood (not recorded which). These receptors came from a woman aged 45-65 years who had recovered from COVID-19. Both conserved end residues are part of each CDR3. A D gene is named only where the DNA matches it firmly. The listing skips clone size in some rows; elsewhere it reads once, few, many or a size class.

abundance: -; v_gene: TRBV7-8; d_gene: TRBD1; j_gene: TRBJ2-3; CDR3aa: CASTRTGQTTDTQYF; CDR3nt: TGTGCCAGCACCAGGACAGGACAAACCACAGATACGCAGTATTTT
abundance: -; v_gene: TRBV5-1; d_gene: -; j_gene: TRBJ1-3; CDR3aa: CASSPLTAGNTIYF; CDR3nt: TGCGCCAGCAGCCCACTGACAGCGGGAAACACCATATATTTT
abundance: -; v_gene: TRBV25-1; d_gene: -; j_gene: TRBJ1-4; CDR3aa: CASSGGAGTRVEKLFF; CDR3nt: TGTGCCAGCAGTGGGGGAGCCGGAACTAGGGTCGAAAAACTGTTTTTT
abundance: -; v_gene: TRBV7-9; d_gene: -; j_gene: TRBJ1-5; CDR3aa: CASSSDRSNQPQHF; CDR3nt: TGTGCCAGCAGCTCGGACAGAAGCAATCAGCCCCAGCATTTT
abundance: once; v_gene: TRBV7-2; d_gene: -; j_gene: TRBJ2-6; CDR3aa: CASSPTGGGANVLTF; CDR3nt: TGTGCCAGCAGCCCGACCGGCGGGGGGGCCAACGTCCTGACTTTC
abundance: -; v_gene: TRBV19; d_gene: TRBD1; j_gene: TRBJ1-5; CDR3aa: CASSRRTGGYSNQPQHF; CDR3nt: TGTGCCAGTAGTAGGAGGACAGGAGGATATAGCAATCAGCCCCAGCATTTT
abundance: -; v_gene: TRBV5-1; d_gene: -; j_gene: TRBJ2-1; CDR3aa: CASAGAGAYNEQFF; CDR3nt: TGCGCCAGCGCGGGGGCAGGGGCATACAATGAGCAGTTCTTC
abundance: -; v_gene: TRBV19; d_gene: -; j_gene: TRBJ2-1; CDR3aa: CASSLPAETYNEQFF; CDR3nt: TGTGCCAGTAGTCTCCCAGCGGAGACATACAATGAGCAGTTCTTC
abundance: -; v_gene: TRBV2; d_gene: -; j_gene: TRBJ1-1; CDR3aa: CASRGGRNTEAFF; CDR3nt: TGTGCCAGCAGGGGGGGACGGAACACTGAAGCTTTCTTT
abundance: once; v_gene: TRBV19; d_gene: -; j_gene: TRBJ2-5; CDR3aa: CASSIAGSRETQYF; CDR3nt: TGTGCCAGTAGTATAGCGGGTAGCCGGGAGACCCAGTACTTC
abundance: -; v_gene: TRBV28; d_gene: TRBD1; j_gene: TRBJ1-1; CDR3aa: CASSTNGQGRNTEAFF; CDR3nt: TGTGCCAGCAGTACGAACGGACAGGGGCGGAACACTGAAGCTTTCTTT
abundance: -; v_gene: TRBV4-1; d_gene: TRBD2; j_gene: TRBJ2-1; CDR3aa: CASSQELAGAYNEQFF; CDR3nt: TGCGCCAGCAGCCAAGAACTAGCGGGAGCCTACAATGAGCAGTTCTTC
abundance: -; v_gene: TRBV7-8; d_gene: -; j_gene: TRBJ1-5; CDR3aa: CASTLQGAQGGNQPQHF; CDR3nt: TGTGCCAGCACTCTACAGGGCGCTCAAGGGGGCAATCAGCCCCAGCATTTT
abundance: -; v_gene: TRBV11-3; d_gene: TRBD2; j_gene: TRBJ2-1; CDR3aa: CASSLDGGRNEQFF; CDR3nt: TGTGCCAGCAGCTTAGATGGCGGGAGGAATGAGCAGTTCTTC
abundance: -; v_gene: TRBV6-5; d_gene: TRBD2; j_gene: TRBJ2-1; CDR3aa: CASSYSGGGLVNEQFF; CDR3nt: TGTGCCAGCAGTTACTCTGGGGGGGGACTAGTAAACGAGCAGTTCTTC
abundance: -; v_gene: TRBV11-2; d_gene: TRBD2; j_gene: TRBJ2-1; CDR3aa: CASSWVAGRVRYNEQFF; CDR3nt: TGTGCCAGCAGCTGGGTAGCGGGAAGGGTACGGTACAATGAGCAGTTCTTC
abundance: -; v_gene: TRBV3-1/TRBV3-2; d_gene: -; j_gene: TRBJ1-1; CDR3aa: CASSRQPNTEAFF; CDR3nt: TGTGCCAGCAGCCGACAGCCCAACACTGAAGCTTTCTTT
abundance: -; v_gene: TRBV7-9; d_gene: -; j_gene: TRBJ2-1; CDR3aa: CASSLVGGSYNEQFF; CDR3nt: TGTGCCAGCAGCTTAGTCGGGGGTTCCTACAATGAGCAGTTCTTC
abundance: -; v_gene: TRBV18; d_gene: TRBD1; j_gene: TRBJ1-1; CDR3aa: CASSPFSQGVMNTEAFF; CDR3nt: TGTGCCAGCTCACCATTCTCGCAGGGGGTCATGAACACTGAAGCTTTCTTT
abundance: -; v_gene: TRBV6-2/TRBV6-3; d_gene: -; j_gene: TRBJ1-5; CDR3aa: CASSPSSMVLMSNQPQHF; CDR3nt: TGTGCCAGCAGCCCTTCTTCTATGGTTTTGATGAGCAATCAGCCCCAGCATTTT
abundance: -; v_gene: TRBV19; d_gene: -; j_gene: TRBJ2-1; CDR3aa: CASNPRGDDEQFF; CDR3nt: TGTGCCAGTAATCCCCGAGGCGACGATGAGCAGTTCTTC
abundance: -; v_gene: TRBV11-2; d_gene: -; j_gene: TRBJ1-1; CDR3aa: CASSSGHSNTEAFF; CDR3nt: TGTGCCAGCAGCTCAGGACATTCTAACACTGAAGCTTTCTTT
abundance: -; v_gene: TRBV27; d_gene: TRBD1; j_gene: TRBJ1-1; CDR3aa: CASSARDRGRTEAFF; CDR3nt: TGTGCCAGCAGTGCCCGGGACAGGGGACGCACTGAAGCTTTCTTT
abundance: -; v_gene: TRBV24-1; d_gene: TRBD2; j_gene: TRBJ2-1; CDR3aa: CATSDYLAGVVEQFF; CDR3nt: TGTGCCACCAGTGACTACCTAGCGGGAGTGGTGGAGCAGTTCTTC
abundance: -; v_gene: TRBV5-1; d_gene: TRBD2; j_gene: TRBJ2-1; CDR3aa: CASSLVAGTSGSNEQFF; CDR3nt: TGCGCCAGCAGCTTGGTCGCCGGGACTAGCGGAAGCAATGAGCAGTTCTTC
abundance: -; v_gene: TRBV24-1; d_gene: TRBD1; j_gene: TRBJ1-4; CDR3aa: CATSDPEGQGGRTNEKLFF; CDR3nt: TGTGCCACCAGTGACCCCGAGGGACAGGGAGGGCGAACGAATGAAAAACTGTTTTTT
abundance: -; v_gene: TRBV19; d_gene: TRBD2; j_gene: TRBJ2-3; CDR3aa: CASSIDLLARYTQYF; CDR3nt: TGTGCCAGTAGTATAGATCTACTAGCGCGGTATACGCAGTATTTT
abundance: -; v_gene: TRBV19; d_gene: TRBD2; j_gene: TRBJ2-5; CDR3aa: CASSALGGGPKTQYF; CDR3nt: TGTGCCAGTAGTGCCCTCGGGGGGGGGCCGAAGACCCAGTACTTC
abundance: -; v_gene: TRBV30; d_gene: TRBD1; j_gene: TRBJ1-4; CDR3aa: CAWRTTGTGDEKLFF; CDR3nt: TGTGCCTGGAGAACCACCGGGACAGGGGATGAAAAACTGTTTTTT
abundance: -; v_gene: TRBV7-8; d_gene: TRBD1; j_gene: TRBJ2-7; CDR3aa: CASSLQTGTKGEQYF; CDR3nt: TGTGCCAGCAGCTTACAGACAGGGACGAAGGGCGAGCAGTACTTC